One sample yielded the 12 T cell receptor beta chains listed below, sequenced in a study of PD-1 blockade in classical Hodgkin lymphoma. Time point: cycle 4 day 1 (C4D1), after more than five weeks of nivolumab. Each patient experienced a relapse that followed autologous stem cell transplantation, and brentuximab vedotin exposure varied. Some clones are missing from TCRdb's copy, which holds only in-frame ones; the method was immunoSEQ multiplex PCR. The sample consists of approximately 89,000 clones, approximately 83% of them appearing once. The source material was peripheral blood mononuclear cells (PBMCs), sampled before the fourth cycle of nivolumab. The receptors derive from a human donor with classical Hodgkin lymphoma.

The V and J genes are TRBV10-3 and TRBJ1-4, with 9 bases fitting TRBD1. Germline CDR1 reads ENHRY; CDR2 reads SYGVKD. V dropped 8 bases and J dropped 6; count of bases not matched to a gene: 4. The CDR3 covers 13 residues. CDR3 in DNA: TGTGCCATCGGGGACAGGGTCGATGAAAAACTGTTTTTT. Protein: CAIGDRVDEKLFF.

The chain has TRBV4-2 and TRBJ2-1; no clear D. The germline CDR1 and CDR2 sequences are LGHNA and YNFKEQ. Deletions cut 1 base from V and 4 bases from J, with 14 bases between. This CDR3 has 16 amino acids. The CDR3 bases are TGTGCCAGCAGCCAAGTAGACGAGAAGGAATACAATGAGCAGTTCTTC. This gives the protein CASSQVDEKEYNEQFF.

The chain is built from TRBV4-1 and TRBJ2-2; 10 positions agree with TRBD2. Losses at the gene ends were 2 bases for V and 7 bases for J; bases not matched to a gene: 4. The V gene's germline CDR1 is MGHRA and CDR2 YSYEKL. The CDR3 has 15 residues. The CDR3 nucleotides are TGCGCCAGCAGCCAACTAGCGGGAGCCCTCGGGGAGCTGTTTTTT. Amino acids: CASSQLAGALGELFF.

The chain recombines TRBV7-9 with TRBJ2-7; TRBD2 matches at 11 bases. J lost 6 bases, V lost 5 bases, and 12 bases had no gene match. CDR3 length equals 16 residues. Germline loops: CDR1 SEHNR, CDR2 FQNEAQ (reference sequence). The CDR3 sequence: CASSRSGRASSGEQYF. The CDR3 DNA sequence: TGTGCCAGCAGCCGTAGCGGGAGGGCCTCATCGGGCGAGCAGTACTTC.

The J gene is TRBJ2-2, the V gene TRBV6-5; 7 bases are shared with TRBD1. Germline V CDR1 and CDR2: MNHEY, SVGAGI. This CDR3 has 15 residues. J was trimmed by 7 bases and V by 6 bases; bases with no gene match: 11. The CDR3 sequence: CASRPPGTVGGELFF. In nucleotides, the CDR3 is TGTGCCAGCAGACCACCCGGGACAGTAGGCGGGGAGCTGTTTTTT.

This chain uses TRBV6-7 with TRBJ2-5; TRBD2 aligns across 13 bases. TRBV6-7 carries the ORF label, with uncertain function. J lost 7 bases, V lost 0 bases, and 8 bases had no gene match. CDR3 length: 17 amino acids. This chain's CDR3 is CASSYSGGLAGVATQYF. In DNA form, the CDR3 reads TGTGCCAGCAGTTACTCCGGAGGACTAGCGGGAGTGGCGACCCAGTACTTC.

The chain is built from TRBV18 and TRBJ2-1, with D possibly being TRBD1 (6 bases). V dropped 2 bases and J dropped 4 bases, with 15 bases sitting between them. The CDR3 runs to 16 residues. Germline V gene sequence: CDR1 KGHSH, CDR2 LQKENI. DNA for the CDR3: TGTGCCAGCTCACCAGTGCAGGGGCTGGGGTACAATGAGCAGTTCTTC. This codes for CASSPVQGLGYNEQFF. The full variable domain, completed using reference TRBV18 and TRBJ2-1, is NAGVMQNPRHLVRRRGQEARLRCSPMKGHSHVYWYRQLPEEGLKFMVYLQKENIIDESGMPKERFSAEFPKEGPSILRIQQVVRGDSAAYFCASSPVQGLGYNEQFFGPGTRLTVL.

V and J are TRBV30 and TRBJ1-3; TRBD1 aligns across 7 bases. The CDR3 covers 14 residues. Germline CDR1 reads GTSNPN; CDR2 reads SVGIG (reference sequence). Unmatched junction bases numbered 4, after V lost 5 bases and J lost 0 bases. Written as DNA, the CDR3 is TGTGCCTGGGGGACAGCTCACTCTGGAAACACCATATATTTT. It is translated as CAWGTAHSGNTIYF.

The rearrangement uses TRBV10-3 and TRBJ2-5, with 7 bases lining up with TRBD2. This CDR3 region has 13 residues. V was clipped by 7 bases and J by 3 bases; unmatched bases: 5. The V gene's germline CDR1 is ENHRY and CDR2 SYGVKD. CDR3 sequence reads: CAITPTSEETQYF. The CDR3 DNA follows: TGTGCCATCACTCCCACTAGCGAAGAGACCCAGTACTTC.

The V gene is TRBV5-4, the J gene TRBJ2-2; 8 bases line up with TRBD2. The junction had 3 bases not matched to a gene; V was cut back by 0 bases and J by 5 bases. Germline loops: CDR1 SGHNT, CDR2 YYREEE (reference sequence). The CDR3 loop spans 15 amino acids. The DNA for the CDR3 is TGTGCCAGCAGCTTGGCACTAGCGGATACCGGGGAGCTGTTTTTT. As protein: CASSLALADTGELFF.

This rearrangement joins TRBV12-5 to TRBJ1-4; possible D gene TRBD1, 5 bases. This CDR3 contains 13 residues. Germline V gene sequence: CDR1 LGHNT, CDR2 FRNRAP. Trimming took 6 bases from V and 7 from J, leaving 12 bases between them. CDR3 amino acids: CASGQGNREKLFF. CDR3 nucleotides: TGTGCTAGTGGCCAGGGTAATCGTGAAAAACTGTTTTTT.

The rearrangement uses TRBV5-4 and TRBJ2-5; tentatively, D is TRBD2 (6 bases). Per germline, CDR1 SGHNT and CDR2 YYREEE (reference sequence). Trimming left V 6 bases short and J 2 bases short, with 11 bases between. The CDR3 has 13 amino acids. CDR3 DNA sequence: TGTGCCAGCAATACCGGGACTCAAGAGACCCAGTACTTC. Its protein is CASNTGTQETQYF.